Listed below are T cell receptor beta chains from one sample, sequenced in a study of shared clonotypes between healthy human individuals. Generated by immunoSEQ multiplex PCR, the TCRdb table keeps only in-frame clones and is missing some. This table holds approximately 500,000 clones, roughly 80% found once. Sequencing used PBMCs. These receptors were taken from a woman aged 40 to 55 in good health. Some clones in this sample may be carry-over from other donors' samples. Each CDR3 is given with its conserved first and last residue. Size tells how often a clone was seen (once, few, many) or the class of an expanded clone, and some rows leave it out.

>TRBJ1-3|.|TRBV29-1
CSVVVGGNTIYF
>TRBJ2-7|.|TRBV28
CASGDKYEQYF
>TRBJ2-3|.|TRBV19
CASTEDGSFTDTQYF
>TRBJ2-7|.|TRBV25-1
CASRGSGTAYEQYF
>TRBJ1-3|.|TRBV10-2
CASSEERSNTIYF
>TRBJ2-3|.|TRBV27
CASLSTGGEGDTQYF
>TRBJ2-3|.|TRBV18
CASSRLRERTDTQYF
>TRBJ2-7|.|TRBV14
CASSRWTGFFEQYF
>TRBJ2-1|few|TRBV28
CASSLLGEVEQFF
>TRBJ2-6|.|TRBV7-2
CASSSRGDRGAGANVLTF
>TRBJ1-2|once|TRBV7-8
CASSFRDRGPDGYTF
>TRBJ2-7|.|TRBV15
CATSGPRLGSSYEQYF
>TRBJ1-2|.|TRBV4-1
CASSQDRVRYGYTF
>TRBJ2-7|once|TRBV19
CASSSEGRGDYEQYF
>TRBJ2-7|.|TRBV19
CASSMPYTYEQYF
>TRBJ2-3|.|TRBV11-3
CASSLEGGTSGTQYF
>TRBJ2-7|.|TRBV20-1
CSASYEQYF
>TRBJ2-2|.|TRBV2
CASSVTGVGLTGGLFF
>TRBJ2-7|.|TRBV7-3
CASSLAGAYEQYF
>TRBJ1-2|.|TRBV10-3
CAIGTVGGAGGYTF
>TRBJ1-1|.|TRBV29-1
CSGGDRGSFEAFF
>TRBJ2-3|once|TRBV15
CATSREWGLEHTDTQYF
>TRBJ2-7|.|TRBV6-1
CASSEAAWERGQYF
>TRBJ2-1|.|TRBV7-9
CASSLVLGAEQFF
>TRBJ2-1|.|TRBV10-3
CAISEEGGNYNEQFF
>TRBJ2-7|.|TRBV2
CASKGLAGSYEQYF
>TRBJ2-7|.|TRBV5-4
CASSSGQGDEQYF
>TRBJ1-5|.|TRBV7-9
CASSLAGDRFGQPQHF
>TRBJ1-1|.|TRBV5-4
CASSGDSWRSEAFF
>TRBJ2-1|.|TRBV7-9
CASSLIGDEQFF
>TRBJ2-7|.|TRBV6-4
CASSPLRGLAYEQYF
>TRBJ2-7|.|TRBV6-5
CASSYSRVAEQYF
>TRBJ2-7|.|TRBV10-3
CAVRQGTSGGEQYF
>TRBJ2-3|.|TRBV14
CASSQGTSGLTDTQYF
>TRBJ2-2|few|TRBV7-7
CASSLAGRRGAGELFF
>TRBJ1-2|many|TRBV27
CASSLSWQGNYGYTF
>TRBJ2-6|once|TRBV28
CASRPSGQGGTGANVLTF
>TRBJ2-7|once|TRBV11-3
CASSRGGQDHEQYF
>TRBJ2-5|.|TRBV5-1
CASSQGEATQYF
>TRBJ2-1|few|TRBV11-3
CASSLGRDNEQFF
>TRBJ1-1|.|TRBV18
CASSPTARGGRGTEAFF
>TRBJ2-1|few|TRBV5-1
CASRPDRGQVEQFF
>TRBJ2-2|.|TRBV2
CASSEYRGNTGELFF
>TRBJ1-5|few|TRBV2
CASIGGVGQPQHF
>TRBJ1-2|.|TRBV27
CASTFSTDHNYGYTF
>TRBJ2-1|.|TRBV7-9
CASSPSLASGVANEQFF
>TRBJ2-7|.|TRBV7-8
CASSFGEAAYEQYF
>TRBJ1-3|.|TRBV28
CASRPGQGNTIYF
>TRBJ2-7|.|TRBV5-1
CASSLTGVHEQYF
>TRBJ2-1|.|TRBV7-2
CASSLRETEQFF
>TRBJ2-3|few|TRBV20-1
CSAGLTDTQYF
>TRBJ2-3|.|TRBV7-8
CASSYNWGLPLSTDTQYF
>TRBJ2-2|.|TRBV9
CASSAHLADSNTGELFF
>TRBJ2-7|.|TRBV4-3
CASSPTGVTEQYF